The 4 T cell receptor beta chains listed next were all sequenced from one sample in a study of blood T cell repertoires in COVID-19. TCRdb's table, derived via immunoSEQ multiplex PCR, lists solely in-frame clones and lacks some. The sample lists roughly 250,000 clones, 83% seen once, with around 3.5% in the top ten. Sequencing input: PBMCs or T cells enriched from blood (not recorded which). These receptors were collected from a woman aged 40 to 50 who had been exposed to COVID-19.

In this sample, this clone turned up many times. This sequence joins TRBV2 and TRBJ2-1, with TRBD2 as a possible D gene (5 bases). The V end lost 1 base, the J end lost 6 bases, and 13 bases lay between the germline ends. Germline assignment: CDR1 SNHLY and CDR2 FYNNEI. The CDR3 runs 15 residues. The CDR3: CASSEDRLAINEQFF. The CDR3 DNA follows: TGTGCCAGCAGTGAAGATCGTCTAGCTATCAATGAGCAGTTCTTC.

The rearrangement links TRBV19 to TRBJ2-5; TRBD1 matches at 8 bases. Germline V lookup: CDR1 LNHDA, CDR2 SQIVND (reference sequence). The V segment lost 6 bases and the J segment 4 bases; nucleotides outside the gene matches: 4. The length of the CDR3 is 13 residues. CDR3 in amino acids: CASSLGQGETQYF. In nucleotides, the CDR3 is TGTGCCAGTAGCCTCGGACAGGGAGAGACCCAGTACTTC. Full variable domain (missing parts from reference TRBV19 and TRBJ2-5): DGGITQSPKYLFRKEGQNVTLSCEQNLNHDAMYWYRQDPGQGLRLIYYSQIVNDFQKGDIAEGYSVSREKKESFPLTVTSAQKNPTAFYLCASSLGQGETQYFGPGTRLLVL.

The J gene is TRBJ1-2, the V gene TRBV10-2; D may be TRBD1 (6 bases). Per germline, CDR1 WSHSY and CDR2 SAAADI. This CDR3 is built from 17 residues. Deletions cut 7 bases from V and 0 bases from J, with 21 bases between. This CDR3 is CASTPGTGPKANYGYTF. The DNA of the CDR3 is TGCGCCAGCACCCCAGGAACAGGGCCGAAAGCTAACTATGGCTACACCTTC.

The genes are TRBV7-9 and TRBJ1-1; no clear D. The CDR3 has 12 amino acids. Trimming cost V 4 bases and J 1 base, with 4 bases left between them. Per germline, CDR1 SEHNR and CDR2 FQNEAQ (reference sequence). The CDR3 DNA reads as TGTGCCAGCAGCTCCTCGAACACTGAAGCTTTCTTT. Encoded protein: CASSSSNTEAFF.